This T cell receptor beta chain was sequenced during a study of blood T cell repertoires in COVID-19. Overall study: Both acute and convalescent COVID-19 samples were obtained from the United States, Italy and Spain. Nucleic acid was either cDNA or gDNA, and it came from T cells, B-cell-depleted T cells, or PBMCs.

CDR3 length: 14 amino acids. Trimming took 7 bases from V and 7 from J, leaving 18 bases between them. From germline, CDR1 is KGHDR and CDR2 SFDVKD. Authors' methods: Nucleated cell counts were estimated from reference gene primer amplification. TCRdb keeps only in-frame clones here, not all; method: immunoSEQ multiplex PCR. The D gene and trimming were derived from the DNA, and the V and J assignments and clone size from that table. The data contain 97,000 or so clones, around 81% of them singletons. The sample comprised peripheral blood. The sequence was obtained from a man in his sixties with acute or convalescent COVID-19. The J gene is TRBJ1-2, the V gene TRBV24-1; the D is unclear. CDR3 coding DNA: TGTGCCACCAGCCCGAGAAACCTAGCTCGTGGCTACACCTTC. Its translation is CATSPRNLARGYTF.